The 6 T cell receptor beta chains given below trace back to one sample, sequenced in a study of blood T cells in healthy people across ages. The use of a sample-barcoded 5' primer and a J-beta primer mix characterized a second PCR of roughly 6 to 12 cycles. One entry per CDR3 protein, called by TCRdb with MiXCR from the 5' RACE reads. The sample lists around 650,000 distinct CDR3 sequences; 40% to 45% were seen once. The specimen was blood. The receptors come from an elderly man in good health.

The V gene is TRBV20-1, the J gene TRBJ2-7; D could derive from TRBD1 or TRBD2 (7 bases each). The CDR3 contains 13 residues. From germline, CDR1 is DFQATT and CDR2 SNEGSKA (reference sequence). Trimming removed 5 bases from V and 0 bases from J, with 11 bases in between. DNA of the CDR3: TGCAGTGCTGTCAGGGGGGGCTCCTACGAGCAGTACTTC. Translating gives CSAVRGGSYEQYF.

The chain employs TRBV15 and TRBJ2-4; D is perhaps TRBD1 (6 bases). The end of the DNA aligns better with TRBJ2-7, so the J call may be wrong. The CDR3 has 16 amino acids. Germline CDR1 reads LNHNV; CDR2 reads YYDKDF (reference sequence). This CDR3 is CATSRDRTDYYYEQYF. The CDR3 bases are TGTGCCACCAGCAGAGATAGGACAGACTACTACTACGAGCAGTACTTC.

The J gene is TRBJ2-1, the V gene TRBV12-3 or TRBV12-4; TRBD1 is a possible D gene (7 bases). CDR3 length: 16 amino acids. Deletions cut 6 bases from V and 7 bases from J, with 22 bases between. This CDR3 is CASRGQGGGGMNEQFF. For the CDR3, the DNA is TGTGCCAGCAGGGGGCAAGGAGGGGGCGGGATGAATGAGCAGTTCTTC.

CDR3 DNA sequence: TGTGCCAGCAGCGGCGGGGGGAGTTACTACGAGCAGTACTTC. The encoded protein is CASSGGGSYYEQYF. The chain uses TRBV7-2 and TRBJ2-7, with 8 bases lining up with TRBD2. The trim removed 5 bases at V and 3 bases at J, leaving 6 bases unmatched. The CDR3 is 14 amino acids. Germline V lookup: CDR1 SGHTA, CDR2 FQGNSA.

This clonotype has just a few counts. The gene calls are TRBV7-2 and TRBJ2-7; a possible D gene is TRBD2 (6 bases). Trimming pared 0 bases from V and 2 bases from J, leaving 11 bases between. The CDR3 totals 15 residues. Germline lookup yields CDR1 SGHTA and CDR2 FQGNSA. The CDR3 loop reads CASSLASGNTYEQYF. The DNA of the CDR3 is TGTGCCAGCAGCTTAGCTAGCGGCAATACCTACGAGCAGTACTTC.

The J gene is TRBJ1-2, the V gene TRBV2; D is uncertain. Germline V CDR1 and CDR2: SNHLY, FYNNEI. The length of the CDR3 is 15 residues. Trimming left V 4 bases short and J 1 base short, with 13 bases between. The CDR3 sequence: CASSVGTTLNYGYTF. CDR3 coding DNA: TGTGCCAGCAGTGTGGGCACAACTCTTAACTATGGCTACACCTTC.